These 9 T cell receptor beta chains originate from one sample sequenced in a study of T cell responses to AZD1222 COVID-19 vaccine. TCRdb's copy holds only in-frame clones and misses some; the assay was immunoSEQ multiplex PCR. The top ten clones hold more than 20% of a sample with under 80,000 clones, 60% to 85% of them seen once. This material consisted of peripheral blood, taken on day 0 of MenACWY control vaccination. The receptors were gathered from an adult in good health.

The chain couples TRBV30 to TRBJ2-1, with 10 bases matching TRBD2. V dropped 3 bases and J dropped 0; count of bases not matched to a gene: 5. The CDR3 sequence is 16 residues long. Germline V lookup: CDR1 GTSNPN, CDR2 SVGIG (reference sequence). CDR3 region: CAWRKLAGISYNEQFF. In DNA form, the CDR3 reads TGTGCCTGGAGGAAACTAGCGGGAATCTCCTACAATGAGCAGTTCTTC.

V gene TRBV6-5 combines with J gene TRBJ1-1; 8 bases match TRBD1. Germline V gives CDR1 MNHEY, CDR2 SVGAGI. J was trimmed by 4 bases and V by 7 bases; bases with no gene match: 8. The CDR3 spans 14 residues. The chain's CDR3 is CASTGRTGSTEAFF. The CDR3 DNA reads as TGTGCCAGCACCGGACGGACAGGGAGCACTGAAGCTTTCTTT.

This chain connects TRBV30 to TRBJ1-6, with D unclear. This CDR3 comprises 12 residues. CDR1 GTSNPN and CDR2 SVGIG come from the germline V gene (reference sequence). Trimming took off 5 bases at V and 7 bases at J, with 9 bases between the two ends. The CDR3 bases are TGTGCCTGGGCGGGAGGGAATTCACCCCTCCACTTT. It encodes CAWAGGNSPLHF. The full variable domain, rest sourced from reference TRBV30 and TRBJ1-6, is SQTIHQWPATLVQPVGSPLSLECTVEGTSNPNLYWYRQAAGRGLQLLFYSVGIGQISSEVPQNLSASRPQDRQFILSSKKLLLSDSGFYLCAWAGGNSPLHFGNGTRLTVT.

This clone was detected only a few times. The chain joins TRBV18 to TRBJ1-3; D may be TRBD1 (5 bases). The CDR3 extends over 15 amino acids. Germline V gene lookup returns CDR1 KGHSH and CDR2 LQKENI. V gave up 0 bases and J gave up 4 bases, with 10 bases separating them. The CDR3 loop is CASSPPRASGNTIYF. The CDR3 DNA is TGTGCCAGCTCACCACCCAGGGCCTCGGGAAACACCATATATTTT. Complete variable domain (other parts from reference TRBV18 and TRBJ1-3): NAGVMQNPRHLVRRRGQEARLRCSPMKGHSHVYWYRQLPEEGLKFMVYLQKENIIDESGMPKERFSAEFPKEGPSILRIQQVVRGDSAAYFCASSPPRASGNTIYFGEGSWLTVV.

The chain employs TRBV7-8 and TRBJ1-3; 7 bases are a match to TRBD1. Germline CDR1 reads SGHVS; CDR2 reads FQNEAQ. CDR3 length: 15 amino acids. Trimming removed 5 bases from V and 0 bases from J; junction bases left unmatched: 4. For the CDR3, the DNA is TGTGCCAGCAGCCCCGGGACAGCCTCTGGAAACACCATATATTTT. It codes for CASSPGTASGNTIYF.

The chain links TRBV10-3 to TRBJ1-3; no clear D. CDR3 length: 14 residues. CDR1 is ENHRY, CDR2 SYGVKD, per germline. Trimming removed 10 bases from V and 3 bases from J, with 16 bases in between. CDR3: CATPREQVGNTIYF. CDR3 bases: TGTGCCACCCCTCGGGAGCAGGTTGGAAACACCATATATTTT.

The table lists this clone with a few counts. The chain couples TRBV5-1 to TRBJ1-6, with D possibly being TRBD1 (5 bases). The CDR3 is 17 amino acids. Germline V gene lookup returns CDR1 SGHRS and CDR2 YFSETQ. Trimming took off 0 bases at V and 2 bases at J, with 12 bases between the two ends. The CDR3 here is CASSLEGRVTYNSPLHF. The CDR3 DNA follows: TGCGCCAGCAGCTTGGAGGGCAGGGTAACCTATAATTCACCCCTCCACTTT.

The chain links TRBV28 to TRBJ2-5; 13 bases agree with TRBD2. Unmatched junction bases numbered 9, after V lost 3 bases and J lost 2 bases. CDR1 and CDR2 from the germline V gene are MDHEN and SYDVKM. The CDR3 is 18 amino acids. The CDR3 is CASSLTSGRTVKQETQYF. CDR3 nucleotides: TGTGCCAGCAGTTTGACTAGCGGGAGGACCGTAAAACAAGAGACCCAGTACTTC. The whole variable domain, remainder taken from reference TRBV28 and TRBJ2-5, is DVKVTQSSRYLVKRTGEKVFLECVQDMDHENMFWYRQDPGLGLRLIYFSYDVKMKEKGDIPEGYSVSREKKERFSLILESASTNQTSMYLCASSLTSGRTVKQETQYFGPGTRLLVL.

The chain uses TRBV9 and TRBJ2-1; D is perhaps TRBD2 (6 bases). The V and J ends lost 3 bases and 5 bases respectively, with 9 bases between them. The length of the CDR3 is 13 residues. Germline CDR1 and CDR2: SGDLS and YYNGEE. CDR3 residues: CASSDIADNEQFF. CDR3 DNA: TGTGCCAGCAGCGACATAGCGGACAATGAGCAGTTCTTC.